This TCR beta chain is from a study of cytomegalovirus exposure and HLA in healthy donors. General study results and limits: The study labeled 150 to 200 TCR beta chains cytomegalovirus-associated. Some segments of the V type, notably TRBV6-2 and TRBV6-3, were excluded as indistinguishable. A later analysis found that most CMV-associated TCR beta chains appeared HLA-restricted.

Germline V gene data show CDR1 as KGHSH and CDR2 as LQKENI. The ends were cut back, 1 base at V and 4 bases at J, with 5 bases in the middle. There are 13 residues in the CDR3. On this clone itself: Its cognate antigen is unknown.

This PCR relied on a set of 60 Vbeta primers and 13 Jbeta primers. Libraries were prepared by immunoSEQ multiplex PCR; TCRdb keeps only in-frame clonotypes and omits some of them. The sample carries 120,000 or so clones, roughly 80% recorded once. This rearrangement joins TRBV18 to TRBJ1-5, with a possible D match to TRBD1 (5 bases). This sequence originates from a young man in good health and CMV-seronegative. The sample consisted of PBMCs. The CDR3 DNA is TGTGCCAGCTCACCACAGGGGAATCAGCCCCAGCATTTT. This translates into CASSPQGNQPQHF.